The 16 T cell receptor beta chains listed next were all sequenced from one sample in a study of blood T cells in healthy people across ages. Next came a second PCR, run for about 6 to 11 cycles, which used a sample-barcoded 5' primer along with a J-beta primer mix. One entry per CDR3 protein results from TCRdb running MiXCR on the 5' RACE reads. The profile shows roughly 800,000 distinct CDR3 sequences, roughly 50% of them singletons. The sample comprised blood. The receptors originated from a man aged 80 or over in good health.

The CDR3 loop is CASSSVAGGWDEQFF. The CDR3 DNA reads TGTGCCAGCAGCTCTGTAGCGGGAGGGTGGGATGAGCAGTTCTTC. The rearrangement links TRBV7-2 to TRBJ2-1; 11 nucleotides agree with TRBD2. The J segment lost 8 bases and the V segment lost 4 bases, leaving 7 bases of the junction unmatched. The CDR3 length is 15 residues. CDR1 and CDR2 from the germline V gene are SGHTA and FQGNSA.

The chain joins TRBV7-9 to TRBJ1-1; a possible D gene is TRBD1 (5 bases). The CDR3 contains 13 residues. V was pared by 4 bases and J by 4 bases, with 10 bases between. Germline CDR1 and CDR2: SEHNR and FQNEAQ (reference sequence). CDR3 nucleotide sequence: TGTGCCAGCAGCTCCTGGGGGACCACTGAAGCTTTCTTT. The encoded protein is CASSSWGTTEAFF.

This chain uses TRBV7-9 with TRBJ2-1, with a tentative D call TRBD2 (5 bases). Germline assignment: CDR1 SEHNR and CDR2 FQNEAQ (reference sequence). CDR3 length: 18 residues. V dropped 1 base and J dropped 6 bases, with 22 bases sitting between them. CDR3 coding DNA: TGTGCCAGCAGCTTAGTGGGAAGTGCGGGCTCCCTGGGCAATGAGCAGTTCTTC. It is translated as CASSLVGSAGSLGNEQFF.

This clonotype came up once. The chain uses TRBV7-9 and TRBJ2-5; a weak D match, TRBD1 (6 bases). With 4 bases removed from V and 2 bases from J, the gap between germline ends came to 14 bases. Germline V lookup: CDR1 SEHNR, CDR2 FQNEAQ (reference sequence). The CDR3 is made up of 15 amino acids. The CDR3 nucleotides read TGTGCCAGCAGCTCCCGGGACATCAGACAAGAGACCCAGTACTTC. Protein sequence: CASSSRDIRQETQYF.

This clonotype came up many times. The CDR3 DNA reads as TGCAGCGTTGAACACCCCGGCCAGCTCTATGGCTACACCTTC. Its translation is CSVEHPGQLYGYTF. This rearrangement joins TRBV29-1 to TRBJ1-2; D gene uncertain. Germline CDR1 SQVTM, CDR2 ANQGSEA. The CDR3 is 14 residues long. Trimming took 2 bases from V and 4 from J, leaving 14 bases between them.

This clonotype was recorded many times. The rearrangement uses TRBV29-1 and TRBJ2-7; TRBD1 might be the D (5 bases). The CDR3 has 13 residues. CDR1 and CDR2 from the germline V gene are SQVTM and ANQGSEA. Trimming removed 7 bases from V and 1 base from J, with 14 bases in between. The CDR3 is CSAWTTGSYEQYF. CDR3 DNA sequence: TGCAGCGCCTGGACAACAGGTTCCTACGAGCAGTACTTC.

The chain has TRBV20-1 and TRBJ2-3, with 9 positions matching TRBD2. The CDR3 contains 16 residues. J gave up 3 bases and V 1 base, and 8 bases lay outside the gene matches. Germline V gene lookup returns CDR1 DFQATT and CDR2 SNEGSKA (reference sequence). The CDR3 protein is CSARVLASGATDTQYF. DNA for the CDR3: TGCAGTGCTAGAGTCCTCGCTAGCGGGGCGACAGATACGCAGTATTTT.

This sequence joins TRBV20-1 and TRBJ2-1; TRBD1 matches 12 bases. In germline, CDR1 is DFQATT, CDR2 SNEGSKA (reference sequence). CDR3 length equals 14 residues. V shed 5 bases, J shed 5 bases, and the junction held 4 bases outside the gene matches. The CDR3 coding sequence is TGCAGTGCTGGGGGACAGGGGGCACACAATGAGCAGTTCTTC. Amino acids: CSAGGQGAHNEQFF.

This clonotype was seen only a few times. The gene calls are TRBV6-6 and TRBJ1-1; weak D call: TRBD1 (5 bases). The length of the CDR3 is 14 residues. The V gene's germline CDR1 is MNHNY and CDR2 SVGAGI (reference sequence). V lost 7 bases and J 3 bases, leaving 15 bases between the germline ends. CDR3 coding DNA: TGTGCCAGCACCCCGGGGGGATCGGACACTGAAGCTTTCTTT. The encoded protein is CASTPGGSDTEAFF.

This chain connects TRBV25-1 to TRBJ2-3; D is possibly TRBD2 (6 bases). CDR3 length: 15 amino acids. The germline CDR1 and CDR2 sequences are MGHDK and SYGVNS. Trimming pared 2 bases from V and 14 bases from J, leaving 23 bases between. The CDR3 reads CASSERSSGRGYAYF. CDR3 sequence (DNA): TGTGCCAGCAGTGAAAGGTCTAGTGGGCGGGGATACGCGTATTTT.

The chain uses TRBV29-1 and TRBJ2-3; a possible D gene is TRBD1 (6 bases). The germline V gene has CDR1 SQVTM and CDR2 ANQGSEA. This CDR3 is built from 15 residues. Trimming stripped 6 bases from V and 14 bases from J, with 30 bases between. Here the CDR3 reads CSVQGFLYPGRYAYF. CDR3 nucleotides: TGCAGCGTCCAGGGGTTCCTCTATCCAGGGAGATACGCGTATTTT.

V and J are TRBV6-5 and TRBJ2-5, with D perhaps assigned TRBD1 or TRBD2 (5 bases each). Trimming pared 2 bases from V and 2 bases from J, leaving 12 bases between. This CDR3 region has 15 residues. The germline V gene has CDR1 MNHEY and CDR2 SVGAGI. For the CDR3, the DNA is TGTGCCAGCAGTTACACCTGGGGGTTACAAGAGACCCAGTACTTC. It codes for CASSYTWGLQETQYF.

The CDR3 sequence: CASTYRTVNTDTQYF. The CDR3 DNA reads TGTGCCAGCACCTATAGAACAGTCAACACAGATACGCAGTATTTT. The chain carries TRBV28 and TRBJ2-3; D not certain. V was trimmed by 7 bases and J by 2 bases, leaving 16 bases between them. The CDR3 spans 15 residues. CDR1 is MDHEN, CDR2 SYDVKM, per germline.

The count of this clonotype is one. The chain recombines TRBV5-1 with TRBJ2-1; 11 bases fit TRBD2. Germline values: CDR1 SGHRS, CDR2 YFSETQ. V shed 2 bases and J 7 bases; nucleotides not matched to a gene: 2. The CDR3 consists of 14 residues. For the CDR3, the DNA is TGCGCCAGCAGCTTCCGGACTAGCGGGAATGAGCAGTTCTTC. Translation: CASSFRTSGNEQFF.

CDR3 region: CASSTRQGVQYF. The CDR3 DNA is TGTGCCAGCAGTACCAGACAGGGTGTGCAGTACTTC. The V call is TRBV6-5, the J call TRBJ2-7; 7 nucleotides align to TRBD1. The germline gives CDR1 MNHEY, CDR2 SVGAGI. The ends lost 5 bases at V and 9 bases at J; junction bases unmatched: 7. The CDR3 spans 12 residues.

This clonotype was seen only once. The CDR3 loop reads CSAEAASRGTDTQYF. Here the CDR3 DNA reads TGCAGTGCTGAAGCAGCGTCCCGTGGCACAGATACGCAGTATTTT. V gene TRBV20-1 combines with J gene TRBJ2-3; D uncertain. The CDR3 length is 15 residues. Germline V CDR1 and CDR2: DFQATT, SNEGSKA (reference sequence). Trimming stripped 5 bases from V and 1 base from J, with 16 bases between.